The 11 T cell receptor beta chains given below trace back to one sample, sequenced in a study of T cell responses to AZD1222 COVID-19 vaccine. The method was immunoSEQ multiplex PCR; TCRdb's version includes in-frame clones alone and lacks a portion of them. The sample consists of about 78,000 clones, 75% to 90% of them appearing once. The source material was peripheral blood, sampled 28 days after the second AZD1222 dose. Receptors were obtained from an adult who received the AZD1222 COVID-19 vaccine.

The CDR3 DNA follows: TGTGCCAGTAGGGCCGCTAGCACAGATACGCAGTATTTT. It codes for CASRAASTDTQYF. The chain carries TRBV19 and TRBJ2-3; D unclear. CDR1 LNHDA and CDR2 SQIVND come from the germline V gene (reference sequence). There are 13 residues in the CDR3. V was pared by 6 bases and J by 0 bases, with 7 bases between.

This CDR3 reads CASSLNGDQPFTDTQYF. For the CDR3, the DNA is TGTGCCAGCAGCTTAAATGGGGACCAACCATTCACAGATACGCAGTATTTT. The chain employs TRBV7-3 and TRBJ2-3, with D perhaps matching TRBD1 or TRBD2 (5 bases each). V gave up 1 base and J gave up 2 bases, with 16 bases separating them. Looked up from germline, CDR1 is SGHTA and CDR2 is FQGTGA. The CDR3 totals 17 residues.

The chain recombines TRBV27 with TRBJ1-2, with D possibly TRBD1 on 5 matching bases. Germline lookup yields CDR1 MNHEY and CDR2 SMNVEV (reference sequence). This CDR3 has 13 residues. V gave up 6 bases and J gave up 4 bases, with 12 bases separating them. DNA for the CDR3: TGTGCCAGCAGCTCAGGGCTTAGCTATGGCTACACCTTC. Protein sequence: CASSSGLSYGYTF.

The rearrangement uses TRBV19 and TRBJ1-1; 9 bases fit TRBD1. Germline V gene sequence: CDR1 LNHDA, CDR2 SQIVND (reference sequence). CDR3 size: 14 residues. The V segment lost 5 bases and the J segment 5 bases; nucleotides outside the gene matches: 6. CDR3 region: CASSSDRGVTEAFF. DNA for the CDR3: TGTGCCAGTAGTTCGGACAGGGGAGTAACTGAAGCTTTCTTT.

The chain is built from TRBV18 and TRBJ1-2, with D possibly TRBD1 on 6 matching bases. The CDR3 is 16 amino acids. CDR1 is KGHSH and CDR2 is LQKENI in the germline V gene. The germline V and J ends were trimmed by 3 bases and 4 bases, with 18 bases remaining between them. The CDR3 is CASSPVQGRVTYGYTF. CDR3 sequence (DNA): TGTGCCAGCTCACCGGTACAGGGCAGAGTAACCTATGGCTACACCTTC.

The chain is built from TRBV6-5 and TRBJ1-1; the match to TRBD1 covers 7 bases. Germline V gene lookup returns CDR1 MNHEY and CDR2 SVGAGI. The CDR3 runs to 14 residues. J lost 1 base, V lost 6 bases, and 5 bases had no gene match. The CDR3 bases are TGTGCCAGCAGAGACAGGGTCACGAACACTGAAGCTTTCTTT. Residues: CASRDRVTNTEAFF.

The V gene is TRBV29-1, the J gene TRBJ2-2; D gene uncertain. From germline, CDR1 is SQVTM and CDR2 ANQGSEA. The germline V and J ends were trimmed by 4 bases and 0 bases, with 3 bases remaining between them. This CDR3 comprises 12 residues. Here the CDR3 reads CSVGPNTGELFF. The CDR3 nucleotides read TGCAGCGTTGGCCCGAACACCGGGGAGCTGTTTTTT.

The V call is TRBV9, the J call TRBJ2-7, with a tentative D call TRBD2 (6 bases). Germline CDR1 and CDR2: SGDLS and YYNGEE. The CDR3 contains 14 residues. V lost 0 bases to trimming and J lost 2 bases, with 9 bases between them. CDR3 sequence reads: CASSVGGAPYEQYF. For the CDR3, the DNA is TGTGCCAGCAGCGTAGGCGGGGCCCCCTACGAGCAGTACTTC.

This chain uses TRBV5-1 with TRBJ2-3; D is perhaps TRBD1 or TRBD2 (5 bases each). This CDR3 region has 15 residues. Trimming removed 2 bases from V and 4 bases from J, with 14 bases in between. The germline CDR1 and CDR2 sequences are SGHRS and YFSETQ. CDR3 residues: CASSFGAGSPDTQYF. The DNA for the CDR3 is TGCGCCAGCAGCTTCGGGGCAGGGAGCCCAGATACGCAGTATTTT.

The V and J genes are TRBV11-3 and TRBJ1-4; D gene uncertain. Germline CDR1 reads SGHNT; CDR2 reads YENEEA. Trimming stripped 3 bases from V and 8 bases from J, with 16 bases between. This CDR3 comprises 15 residues. The CDR3 loop is CASSFCDKGKEKLFF. The CDR3 nucleotides read TGTGCCAGCAGCTTTTGCGACAAGGGTAAGGAAAAACTGTTTTTT.

This clone was seen just once. The J gene is TRBJ1-5, the V gene TRBV6-5, with a weak D call TRBD1 (6 bases). V dropped 6 bases and J dropped 5 bases, with 17 bases sitting between them. The CDR3 is made up of 15 amino acids. CDR1 is MNHEY and CDR2 is SVGAGI in the germline V gene. CDR3 nucleotide sequence: TGTGCCAGCAGAAGGTTTGGGGAGGGGGATCAGCCCCAGCATTTT. Encoded protein: CASRRFGEGDQPQHF.